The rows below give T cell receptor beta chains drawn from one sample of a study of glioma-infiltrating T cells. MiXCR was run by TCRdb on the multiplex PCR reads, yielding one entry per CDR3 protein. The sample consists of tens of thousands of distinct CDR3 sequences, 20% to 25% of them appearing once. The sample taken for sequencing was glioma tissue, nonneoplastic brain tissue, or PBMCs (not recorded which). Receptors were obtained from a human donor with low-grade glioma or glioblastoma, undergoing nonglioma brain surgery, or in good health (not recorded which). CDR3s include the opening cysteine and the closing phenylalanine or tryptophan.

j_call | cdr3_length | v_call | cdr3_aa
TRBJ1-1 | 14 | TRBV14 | CASSAQGRLTEAFF
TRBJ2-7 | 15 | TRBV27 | CASSPSGNRAYEQYF
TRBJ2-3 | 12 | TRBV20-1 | CSASRRADTQYF
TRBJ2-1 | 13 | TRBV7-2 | CASSLSRYNEQFF
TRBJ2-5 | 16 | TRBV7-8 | CANRETPGGVQETQYF
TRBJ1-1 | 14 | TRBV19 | CASSMGASSTDAFF
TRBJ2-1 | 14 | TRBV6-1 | CASSGRVSYNEQFF
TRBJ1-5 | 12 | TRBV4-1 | CASSHVNQPQHF
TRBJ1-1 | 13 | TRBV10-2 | CASFGTAYTEAFF
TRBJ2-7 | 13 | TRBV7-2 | CASSSRDPYEQYF
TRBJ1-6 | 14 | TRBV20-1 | CSASPGQSYSPLHF
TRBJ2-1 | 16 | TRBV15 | CATSNMDPSLYNEQFF
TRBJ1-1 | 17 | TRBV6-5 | CASSYSRAGGSNTEAFF
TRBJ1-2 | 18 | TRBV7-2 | CASSLARFRGEPNYGYTF
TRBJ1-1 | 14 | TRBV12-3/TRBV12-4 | CASSSNTGGTEAFF
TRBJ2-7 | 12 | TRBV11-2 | CASSAPLGEQYF
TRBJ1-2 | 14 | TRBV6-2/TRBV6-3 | CASRLTTANYGYTF
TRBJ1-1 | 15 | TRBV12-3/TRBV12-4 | CASSFRDSMNTEAFF
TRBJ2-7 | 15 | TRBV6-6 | CASSYQAKDHNEQYF
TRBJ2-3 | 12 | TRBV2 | CASSASADTQYF
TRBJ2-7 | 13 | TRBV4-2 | CASSQVDSLEQYF
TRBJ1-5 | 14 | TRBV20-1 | CSARDGRRNQPQHF